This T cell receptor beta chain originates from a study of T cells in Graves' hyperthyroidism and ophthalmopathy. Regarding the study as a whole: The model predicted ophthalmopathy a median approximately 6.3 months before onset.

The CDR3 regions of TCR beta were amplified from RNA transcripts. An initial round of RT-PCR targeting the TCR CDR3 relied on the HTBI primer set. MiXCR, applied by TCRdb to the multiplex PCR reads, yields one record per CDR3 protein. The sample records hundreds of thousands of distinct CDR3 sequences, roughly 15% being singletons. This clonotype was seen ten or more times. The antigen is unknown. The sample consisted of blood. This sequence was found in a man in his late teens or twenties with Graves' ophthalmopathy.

The CDR3 nucleotides read TGTGCCAGCAGCTCTTGGACTAGCGGGGGGTTGGAGACCCAGTACTTC. Protein: CASSSWTSGGLETQYF. The chain carries TRBV7-2 and TRBJ2-5, with 14 nucleotides matching TRBD2. The CDR3 extends over 16 amino acids. With 4 bases clipped from V and 5 bases from J, the junction kept 6 bases outside the gene matches. CDR1 is SGHTA, CDR2 FQGNSA, per germline.